The sample holds a few counts of the clone carrying this T cell receptor beta chain. The source of the sample is a study of blood T cells in healthy people across ages. Then a second PCR, running about 7 to 11 cycles, was carried out with a sample-barcoded 5' primer and a J-beta primer mix. TCRdb called the 5' RACE reads again in MiXCR, with one record for every CDR3 protein. The sample comprises about 760,000 distinct CDR3 sequences, roughly three fifths of which are singletons, and 20% to 30% rests with the top ten. The V end lost 0 bases, the J end lost 0 bases, and 15 bases lay between the germline ends. The CDR3 runs to 17 residues. Germline CDR1 reads DFQATT; CDR2 reads SNEGSKA (reference sequence).

The source material was blood. The TCR sequence derives from a man between 40 and 49 years old in good health. This chain connects TRBV20-1 to TRBJ2-1; no definite D call. Here the CDR3 DNA reads TGCAGTGCTAGAGATCCAGTTAGGCAGAGCTCCTACAATGAGCAGTTCTTC. It specifies CSARDPVRQSSYNEQFF.